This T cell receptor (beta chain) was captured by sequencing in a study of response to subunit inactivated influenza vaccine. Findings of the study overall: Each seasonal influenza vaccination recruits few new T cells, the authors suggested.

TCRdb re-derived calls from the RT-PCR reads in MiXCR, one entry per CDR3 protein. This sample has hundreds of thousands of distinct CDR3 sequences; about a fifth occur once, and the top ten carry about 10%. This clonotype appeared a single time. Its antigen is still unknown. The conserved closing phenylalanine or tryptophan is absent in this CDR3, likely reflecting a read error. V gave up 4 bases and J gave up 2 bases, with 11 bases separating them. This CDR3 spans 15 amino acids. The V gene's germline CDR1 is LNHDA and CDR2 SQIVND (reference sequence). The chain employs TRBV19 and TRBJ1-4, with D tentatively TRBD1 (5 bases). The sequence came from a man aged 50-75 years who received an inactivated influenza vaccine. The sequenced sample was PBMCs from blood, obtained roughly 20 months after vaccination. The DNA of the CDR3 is TGTGCCAGTAGTACAGGGCGCGCGACTAATGAAAAACTGTTTTGT. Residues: CASSTGRATNEKLFC.